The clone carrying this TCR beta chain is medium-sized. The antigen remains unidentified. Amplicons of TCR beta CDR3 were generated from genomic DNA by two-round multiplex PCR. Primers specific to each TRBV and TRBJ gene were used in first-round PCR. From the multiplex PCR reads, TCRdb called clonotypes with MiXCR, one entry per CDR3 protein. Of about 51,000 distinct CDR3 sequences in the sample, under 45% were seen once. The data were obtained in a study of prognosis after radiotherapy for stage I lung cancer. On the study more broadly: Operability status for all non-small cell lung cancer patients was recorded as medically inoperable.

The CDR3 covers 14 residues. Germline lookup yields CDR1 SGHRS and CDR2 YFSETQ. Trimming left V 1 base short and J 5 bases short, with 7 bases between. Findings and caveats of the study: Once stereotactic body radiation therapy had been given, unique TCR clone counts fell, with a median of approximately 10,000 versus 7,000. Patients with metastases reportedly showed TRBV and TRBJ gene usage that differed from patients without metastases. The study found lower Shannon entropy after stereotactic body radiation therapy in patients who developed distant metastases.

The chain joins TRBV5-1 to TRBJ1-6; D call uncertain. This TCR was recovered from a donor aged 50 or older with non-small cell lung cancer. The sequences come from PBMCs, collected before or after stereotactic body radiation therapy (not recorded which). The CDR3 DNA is TGCGCCAGCAGCTTGTACAGAGATAATTCACCCCTCCACTTT. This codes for CASSLYRDNSPLHF.